The next 10 T cell receptor beta chains were all read from a single sample in a study of T-cell reconstitution after alpha-beta-depleted transplantation in children. For TCRbeta, the library was prepared with unique molecular identifiers. Each CDR3 protein is one row after TCRdb ran MiXCR on the PCR reads. The repertoire includes about 580,000 distinct CDR3 sequences, more than 20% of them detected once, and over 12% sits in the top ten. The source material was PBMCs, mostly from graft donor cells, sampled 360 days after TCRalphabeta/CD19-depleted stem cell transplant. Receptor source: a boy in the first two years of life who had a stem cell transplant for acute myeloid leukemia, so the T cells may come from the graft donor.

This clonotype was recorded many times. The chain is built from TRBV6-5 and TRBJ2-1; D is possibly TRBD1 (6 bases). This CDR3 is built from 13 residues. V lost 6 bases and J 4 bases, leaving 10 bases between the germline ends. CDR1 is MNHEY and CDR2 is SVGAGI in the germline V gene. The CDR3 DNA reads as TGTGCCAGCAGCTACGGACAGTACAATGAGCAGTTCTTC. This encodes CASSYGQYNEQFF.

This clonotype came up a few times. V gene TRBV20-1 combines with J gene TRBJ2-1; D could derive from TRBD1 or TRBD2 (5 bases each). There are 15 residues in the CDR3. V lost 4 bases, J lost 10 bases, and 23 bases lay in between. Germline-derived CDR1 and CDR2 are DFQATT and SNEGSKA (reference sequence). The CDR3 sequence: CSATSRDQRPEEQFF. In nucleotides, the CDR3 is TGCAGTGCTACCAGTAGGGACCAACGGCCGGAGGAGCAGTTCTTC.

There are a few counts of this clonotype. V is TRBV27 and J is TRBJ2-7; 7 nucleotides match TRBD1. The CDR3 has 15 residues. Germline assignment: CDR1 MNHEY and CDR2 SMNVEV (reference sequence). J gave up 4 bases and V 2 bases, and 8 bases lay outside the gene matches. This CDR3 reads CASSLTPGQPYEQYV. The CDR3 nucleotides are TGTGCCAGCAGTTTAACTCCGGGACAGCCTTACGAGCAGTACGTC.

The table lists this clonotype with many counts. CDR3 sequence (DNA): TGTGCCAGCAGCCGAAGTAGCATGAACACTGAAGCTTTCTTT. Translating it yields CASSRSSMNTEAFF. This chain connects TRBV7-2 to TRBJ1-1, with D unresolved. Germline CDR1 reads SGHTA; CDR2 reads FQGNSA. There are 14 residues in the CDR3. V was cut by 5 bases and J by 0 bases, with 10 bases left in between.

This chain joins TRBV20-1 and TRBJ2-5, with 8 bases identical to TRBD2. CDR3 length equals 15 residues. The germline V gene has CDR1 DFQATT and CDR2 SNEGSKA (reference sequence). V lost 6 bases and J lost 1; bases outside the gene matches: 10. The DNA of the CDR3 is TGCAGTGCCGGGAGGGGCGGGGGCGTCCAAGAGACCCAGTACTTC. Amino acids: CSAGRGGGVQETQYF.

This clonotype appeared a few times. J is TRBJ2-7 and V is TRBV20-1; TRBD1 might be the D (5 bases). Germline V gene lookup returns CDR1 DFQATT and CDR2 SNEGSKA (reference sequence). This CDR3 region has 11 residues. Trimming took 4 bases from V and 7 from J, leaving 11 bases between them. CDR3 in DNA: TGCAGTGCTACCCTAAGGACAGAGCAGTACGTC. This encodes CSATLRTEQYV.

The chain recombines TRBV20-1 with TRBJ1-4, with a weak D call TRBD1 (5 bases). This CDR3 is 16 amino acids long. Germline lookup yields CDR1 DFQATT and CDR2 SNEGSKA (reference sequence). The V end lost 0 bases, the J end lost 0 bases, and 11 bases lay between the germline ends. The CDR3 is CSARDPRTTTNEKLFF. The CDR3 nucleotides are TGCAGTGCTAGAGATCCCAGGACAACAACTAATGAAAAACTGTTTTTT.

The gene calls are TRBV20-1 and TRBJ2-7, with 10 bases matching TRBD1. Looked up from germline, CDR1 is DFQATT and CDR2 is SNEGSKA (reference sequence). V dropped 6 bases and J dropped 0; count of bases not matched to a gene: 2. The CDR3 is 13 amino acids. Written as DNA, the CDR3 is TGCAGTGCGGGACAGGGGCTCTCCTACGAGCAGTACTTC. Protein: CSAGQGLSYEQYF.

The rearrangement joins TRBV5-1 to TRBJ2-1, with 9 bases fitting TRBD2. After removal of 4 bases from V and 2 bases from J, the junction contained 4 bases not matched to a gene. Per the germline V gene, CDR1 is SGHRS and CDR2 is YFSETQ. The CDR3 has 15 residues. CDR3 region: CASSMERGAYNEQFF. Here the CDR3 DNA reads TGCGCCAGCAGCATGGAGCGGGGGGCCTACAATGAGCAGTTCTTC.

The chain employs TRBV20-1 and TRBJ2-5; 10 bases are a match to TRBD1. The V and J ends lost 6 bases and 5 bases, in that order; junction bases with no gene match: 9. Germline assignment: CDR1 DFQATT and CDR2 SNEGSKA (reference sequence). The CDR3 totals 14 residues. In DNA form, the CDR3 reads TGCAGTGCACTACCGGGACAGGGGTTTGAGACCCAGTACTTC. Its protein product is CSALPGQGFETQYF.